The rows below give T cell receptor beta chains drawn from one sample of a study of cytomegalovirus exposure and HLA in healthy donors. The repertoire was sequenced with immunoSEQ multiplex PCR; TCRdb's copy has only in-frame clones and lacks some. The profile shows roughly 140,000 clones, almost 80% of them singletons. Sequencing was performed on PBMCs. The origin of the receptors is a male donor in good health and CMV-seronegative. Both conserved end residues are part of each CDR3. The order of the fields is D gene, J gene, clone size, V gene, CDR3 protein, CDR3 DNA. The D gene is left open where the match is weak. A clone size is listed for some rows: how often the clone was seen (once, few, many), or a class if it is expanded.

D gene: -
J gene: TRBJ2-1
clone size: once
V gene: TRBV2
CDR3 protein: CASILAFYNEQFF
CDR3 DNA: TGTGCCAGCATATTAGCTTTCTACAATGAGCAGTTCTTC

D gene: TRBD2
J gene: TRBJ2-3
clone size: -
V gene: TRBV19
CDR3 protein: CASSTLGLAGVGADTQYF
CDR3 DNA: TGTGCCAGTAGTACCCTGGGACTAGCGGGGGTTGGCGCAGATACGCAGTATTTT

D gene: -
J gene: TRBJ2-5
clone size: -
V gene: TRBV7-2
CDR3 protein: CASSFSGGPKTQYF
CDR3 DNA: TGTGCCAGCAGCTTCTCCGGGGGGCCTAAGACCCAGTACTTC

D gene: TRBD2
J gene: TRBJ2-1
clone size: -
V gene: TRBV27
CDR3 protein: CASRLYGTSGNYNEQFF
CDR3 DNA: TGTGCCAGCAGACTATACGGGACTAGCGGGAATTACAATGAGCAGTTCTTC

D gene: TRBD2
J gene: TRBJ2-5
clone size: -
V gene: TRBV12-5
CDR3 protein: CASGLESRGILKQETQYF
CDR3 DNA: TGTGCTAGTGGTTTGGAGTCGCGGGGGATACTAAAGCAAGAGACCCAGTACTTC

D gene: -
J gene: TRBJ2-7
clone size: -
V gene: TRBV9
CDR3 protein: CASSTGFSGSTSYEQYF
CDR3 DNA: TGTGCCAGCAGCACAGGGTTTTCCGGTTCTACCTCCTACGAGCAGTACTTC

D gene: TRBD2
J gene: TRBJ2-7
clone size: -
V gene: TRBV5-1
CDR3 protein: CASSPDTSGSYEQYF
CDR3 DNA: TGCGCCAGCAGCCCGGACACTAGCGGGAGCTACGAGCAGTACTTC

D gene: TRBD1
J gene: TRBJ1-2
clone size: -
V gene: TRBV6-5
CDR3 protein: CASSLRGQGFGYTF
CDR3 DNA: TGTGCCAGCAGTTTAAGGGGACAGGGTTTTGGCTACACCTTC

D gene: TRBD1
J gene: TRBJ2-3
clone size: -
V gene: TRBV5-1
CDR3 protein: CASSLEQGAQDTQYF
CDR3 DNA: TGCGCCAGCAGCTTGGAACAGGGGGCGCAAGATACGCAGTATTTT

D gene: TRBD2
J gene: TRBJ2-1
clone size: -
V gene: TRBV19
CDR3 protein: CASTPRPGGTYNEQFF
CDR3 DNA: TGTGCCAGTACTCCCAGGCCGGGGGGTACCTACAATGAGCAGTTCTTC

D gene: -
J gene: TRBJ2-1
clone size: -
V gene: TRBV5-6
CDR3 protein: CASSPGWGPSSYNEQFF
CDR3 DNA: TGTGCCAGCAGCCCGGGGTGGGGGCCTAGCTCCTACAATGAGCAGTTCTTC

D gene: -
J gene: TRBJ2-3
clone size: -
V gene: TRBV19
CDR3 protein: CASSTVRLTDTQYF
CDR3 DNA: TGTGCCAGTAGTACCGTCAGACTCACAGATACGCAGTATTTT

D gene: TRBD1
J gene: TRBJ1-6
clone size: -
V gene: TRBV7-2
CDR3 protein: CASSRPGTGRNSPLHF
CDR3 DNA: TGTGCCAGCAGCCGTCCCGGGACAGGGCGGAATTCACCCCTCCACTTT

D gene: TRBD1
J gene: TRBJ2-7
clone size: -
V gene: TRBV16
CDR3 protein: CASSYSGGTYEQYF
CDR3 DNA: TGTGCCAGCAGCTACTCAGGGGGAACCTACGAGCAGTACTTC

D gene: TRBD1
J gene: TRBJ1-1
clone size: -
V gene: TRBV19
CDR3 protein: CASSLDRRVTEAFF
CDR3 DNA: TGTGCCAGTAGTTTGGACAGGAGGGTCACTGAAGCTTTCTTT

D gene: TRBD1
J gene: TRBJ2-3
clone size: -
V gene: TRBV5-1
CDR3 protein: CASSSGGSRRSTDTQYF
CDR3 DNA: TGCGCCAGCAGCTCAGGGGGTTCCAGGAGAAGCACAGATACGCAGTATTTT

D gene: TRBD1
J gene: TRBJ2-7
clone size: -
V gene: TRBV7-3
CDR3 protein: CASSPDRGYEQYF
CDR3 DNA: TGTGCCAGCAGCCCGGACAGGGGCTACGAGCAGTACTTC

D gene: -
J gene: TRBJ1-2
clone size: -
V gene: TRBV4-3
CDR3 protein: CASSQDLVGAGNYGYTF
CDR3 DNA: TGCGCCAGCAGCCAGGATTTGGTGGGGGCGGGTAACTATGGCTACACCTTC

D gene: -
J gene: TRBJ1-6
clone size: -
V gene: TRBV7-9
CDR3 protein: CSSSFVVSGYYNSPLHF
CDR3 DNA: TGTTCCAGCAGCTTCGTAGTCTCCGGGTACTATAATTCACCCCTCCACTTT

D gene: -
J gene: TRBJ1-2
clone size: few
V gene: TRBV19
CDR3 protein: CASSIGHPGYGYTF
CDR3 DNA: TGTGCCAGTAGTATTGGGCACCCAGGGTATGGCTACACCTTC

D gene: TRBD1
J gene: TRBJ1-2
clone size: -
V gene: TRBV5-4
CDR3 protein: CASSPGQGNYGYTF
CDR3 DNA: TGTGCCAGCAGCCCGGGACAGGGTAACTATGGCTACACCTTC

D gene: -
J gene: TRBJ2-7
clone size: few
V gene: TRBV10-3
CDR3 protein: CAISEWQGHEQYF
CDR3 DNA: TGTGCCATCAGTGAGTGGCAGGGCCACGAGCAGTACTTC

D gene: -
J gene: TRBJ1-2
clone size: few
V gene: TRBV19
CDR3 protein: CASSIQGNLYGYTF
CDR3 DNA: TGTGCCAGTAGTATACAGGGGAATCTCTATGGCTACACCTTC

D gene: -
J gene: TRBJ1-2
clone size: -
V gene: TRBV19
CDR3 protein: CASSESGQLTSYGYTF
CDR3 DNA: TGTGCCAGTAGTGAGTCAGGACAGCTTACTTCTTATGGCTACACCTTC

D gene: TRBD1
J gene: TRBJ2-7
clone size: once
V gene: TRBV27
CDR3 protein: CASSFTGEFYEQYF
CDR3 DNA: TGTGCCAGCAGTTTTACAGGGGAATTCTACGAGCAGTACTTC

D gene: -
J gene: TRBJ2-5
clone size: few
V gene: TRBV7-3
CDR3 protein: CASSSAYQETQYF
CDR3 DNA: TGTGCCAGCAGCTCCGCGTACCAAGAGACCCAGTACTTC

D gene: -
J gene: TRBJ1-5
clone size: -
V gene: TRBV7-2
CDR3 protein: CASSYTRASQPQHF
CDR3 DNA: TGTGCCAGCAGCTACACCAGGGCGTCTCAGCCCCAGCATTTT

D gene: -
J gene: TRBJ2-3
clone size: -
V gene: TRBV5-4
CDR3 protein: CASSSRNSRTDTQYF
CDR3 DNA: TGTGCCAGCAGCTCCCGTAACAGTCGCACAGATACGCAGTATTTT

D gene: -
J gene: TRBJ2-5
clone size: once
V gene: TRBV27
CDR3 protein: CASSPRLLQETQYF
CDR3 DNA: TGTGCCAGCAGCCCGAGACTACTCCAAGAGACCCAGTACTTC

D gene: -
J gene: TRBJ2-1
clone size: -
V gene: TRBV30
CDR3 protein: CAWSYGTGYNEQFF
CDR3 DNA: TGTGCCTGGAGCTATGGGACTGGTTACAATGAGCAGTTCTTC

D gene: TRBD1
J gene: TRBJ2-3
clone size: -
V gene: TRBV5-1
CDR3 protein: CASSLRGPSTDTQYF
CDR3 DNA: TGCGCCAGCAGCTTGAGGGGGCCGAGCACAGATACGCAGTATTTT